Below, 21 T cell receptor beta chains from the same sample are listed, as sequenced in a study of blood T cell repertoires in COVID-19. Sequencing was performed with immunoSEQ multiplex PCR; in TCRdb, only in-frame clones are kept and a portion is missing. The profile shows 250,000 to 350,000 clones, about nine tenths of them singletons. Sequenced input: peripheral blood. The source of these receptors is a woman aged 25 to 45 with COVID-19, enrolled during active disease.

This chain links TRBV7-2 with TRBJ2-5; 7 positions agree with TRBD2. V shed 1 base, J shed 4 bases, and the junction held 15 bases outside the gene matches. Germline CDR1 is SGHTA and CDR2 is FQGNSA. The CDR3 is 18 residues long. CDR3 sequence reads: CASSLEATSLERGETQYF. CDR3 in DNA: TGTGCCAGCAGCTTAGAGGCGACTAGCCTAGAGAGGGGAGAGACCCAGTACTTC.

This chain links TRBV11-3 with TRBJ2-5, with D possibly TRBD1 on 6 matching bases. The CDR3 loop spans 17 amino acids. Per germline, CDR1 SGHNT and CDR2 YENEEA. Trimming left V 5 bases short and J 2 bases short, with 21 bases between. The CDR3 region is CASSAASTGFHQETQYF. Here the CDR3 DNA reads TGTGCCAGCAGCGCTGCCTCCACAGGGTTCCATCAAGAGACCCAGTACTTC.

The J gene is TRBJ1-6, the V gene TRBV12-3 or TRBV12-4, with 8 nucleotides matching TRBD1. Trimming removed 2 bases from V and 17 bases from J; junction bases left unmatched: 5. The CDR3 consists of 12 residues. CDR3 coding DNA: TGTGCCAGCAGTTTACAGGGACAGGCCTTCCACTTT. This gives the protein CASSLQGQAFHF.

The chain employs TRBV19 and TRBJ1-1, with TRBD1 identical over 7 bases. The J segment lost 5 bases and the V segment lost 2 bases, leaving 11 bases of the junction unmatched. The CDR3 loop spans 16 amino acids. Germline V CDR1 and CDR2: LNHDA, SQIVND (reference sequence). The CDR3 sequence is CASSIFLRQGGTEAFF. The CDR3 nucleotides are TGTGCCAGTAGTATATTTTTACGGCAGGGGGGAACTGAAGCTTTCTTT. Filled out from reference TRBV19 and TRBJ1-1, the complete variable domain reads DGGITQSPKYLFRKEGQNVTLSCEQNLNHDAMYWYRQDPGQGLRLIYYSQIVNDFQKGDIAEGYSVSREKKESFPLTVTSAQKNPTAFYLCASSIFLRQGGTEAFFGQGTRLTVV.

The chain employs TRBV7-3 and TRBJ2-5; tentatively, D is TRBD1 (5 bases). This CDR3 contains 14 residues. Trimming removed 1 base from V and 7 bases from J, with 13 bases in between. CDR1 and CDR2 from the germline V gene are SGHTA and FQGTGA. CDR3 loop: CASSLNYLGATQYF. The CDR3 nucleotides are TGTGCCAGCAGCTTAAACTACCTAGGGGCGACCCAGTACTTC.

The chain links TRBV7-8 to TRBJ2-1, with 8 bases matching TRBD2. Trimming removed 3 bases from V and 0 bases from J; junction bases left unmatched: 4. The CDR3 spans 16 residues. Germline values: CDR1 SGHVS, CDR2 FQNEAQ. CDR3 DNA: TGTGCCAGCAGCTTCCGACTAGCGTACTCCTACAATGAGCAGTTCTTC. Amino acid sequence: CASSFRLAYSYNEQFF.

V gene TRBV5-1 combines with J gene TRBJ1-1; D is uncertain. Germline lookup yields CDR1 SGHRS and CDR2 YFSETQ. The CDR3 contains 15 residues. Trimming stripped 2 bases from V and 5 bases from J, with 16 bases between. The CDR3 sequence: CASSLGEYPRTEAFF. DNA of the CDR3: TGCGCCAGCAGCTTAGGCGAGTACCCGAGGACTGAAGCTTTCTTT.

This clone was observed once. V usage is TRBV15 and J usage is TRBJ2-7, with D unresolved. From germline, CDR1 is LNHNV and CDR2 YYDKDF (reference sequence). The CDR3 length is 14 residues. Between the trimmed V and J ends, which lost 0 bases and 4 bases, there was a span of 10 bases. The CDR3 coding sequence is TGTGCCACCAGCAGAGATAAACTACGGTACGAGCAGTACTTC. This sequence encodes CATSRDKLRYEQYF.

The chain joins TRBV5-5 to TRBJ2-5; D call uncertain. V lost 2 bases, J lost 1 base, and 9 bases lay in between. Germline V gene sequence: CDR1 SGHKS, CDR2 YYEKEE (reference sequence). The CDR3 contains 14 residues. CDR3: CASSFQQTQETQYF. As DNA, the CDR3 is TGTGCCAGCAGCTTTCAACAAACCCAAGAGACCCAGTACTTC.

The CDR3 DNA reads TGTGCCAGCAGCCAAAATTGGTACGGGACAGTTGAAGCTTTCTTT. Translating gives CASSQNWYGTVEAFF. The chain has TRBV16 and TRBJ1-1; 7 bases map to TRBD1. Trimming at V came to 2 bases and at J to 7 bases, leaving 10 bases not matched to a gene. The CDR3 sequence is 15 residues long. In germline, CDR1 is KGHSY, CDR2 FQNENV. Complete variable domain (other parts from reference TRBV16 and TRBJ1-1): GEEVAQTPKHLVRGEGQKAKLYCAPIKGHSYVFWYQQVLKNEFKFLISFQNENVFDETGMPKERFSAKCLPNSPCSLEIQATKLEDSAVYFCASSQNWYGTVEAFFGQGTRLTVV.

The chain recombines TRBV5-5 with TRBJ1-5; D is unresolved. Per the germline V gene, CDR1 is SGHKS and CDR2 is YYEKEE (reference sequence). CDR3 length: 15 residues. Trimming took 3 bases from V and 4 from J, leaving 14 bases between them. The CDR3 nucleotides read TGTGCCAGCAGCTCAAAATACTCCGAAAATCAGCCCCAGCATTTT. The encoded protein is CASSSKYSENQPQHF.

This clone was observed once. The rearrangement links TRBV10-1 to TRBJ2-2, with D possibly TRBD1 on 6 matching bases. Trimming removed 6 bases from V and 3 bases from J, with 8 bases in between. Germline V lookup: CDR1 WNHNN, CDR2 SYGVQD (reference sequence). The CDR3 is 13 residues long. The DNA of the CDR3 is TGCGCCAGCAGCAGGACAGACACCGGGGAGCTGTTTTTT. It is translated as CASSRTDTGELFF.

This rearrangement joins TRBV6-5 to TRBJ2-1, with 8 bases identical to TRBD1. This CDR3 is 15 amino acids long. Germline values: CDR1 MNHEY, CDR2 SVGAGI. Losses at the gene ends were 4 bases for V and 7 bases for J; bases not matched to a gene: 9. The CDR3 DNA follows: TGTGCCAGCAGTTGGACAGGGCCCTTGGGTAATGAGCAGTTCTTC. This gives the protein CASSWTGPLGNEQFF.

In this sample, this clone turned up once. The chain is built from TRBV2 and TRBJ1-5; D is perhaps TRBD1 (5 bases). Germline V gives CDR1 SNHLY, CDR2 FYNNEI. This CDR3 spans 13 amino acids. V dropped 5 bases and J dropped 5 bases, with 10 bases sitting between them. The CDR3 sequence: CASSNDSYQPQHF. DNA of the CDR3: TGTGCCAGCAGTAACGACAGTTATCAGCCCCAGCATTTT.

The chain has TRBV20-1 and TRBJ2-7, with TRBD1 identical over 7 bases. This CDR3 is built from 11 residues. After removal of 0 bases from V and 8 bases from J, the junction contained 1 base not matched to a gene. Germline V CDR1 and CDR2: DFQATT, SNEGSKA (reference sequence). As DNA, the CDR3 is TGCAGTGCTAGAGAAGGGGGCAAGCAGTACTTC. It codes for CSAREGGKQYF.

This clone was recorded once. This sequence joins TRBV19 and TRBJ2-7; 11 bases line up with TRBD1. J gave up 5 bases and V 5 bases, and 5 bases lay outside the gene matches. CDR1 and CDR2 (germline): LNHDA, SQIVND (reference sequence). The CDR3 is made up of 14 amino acids. As DNA, the CDR3 is TGTGCCAGTAGTTCCCGGACAGGGGGCAACGAGCAGTACTTC. The encoded protein is CASSSRTGGNEQYF.

There are a few counts of this clone. The rearrangement links TRBV12-3 or TRBV12-4 to TRBJ1-2, with TRBD1 as a possible D gene (6 bases). CDR3 length: 13 amino acids. V gave up 3 bases and J gave up 8 bases, with 13 bases separating them. The CDR3 sequence: CASSFNRDGGYTF. CDR3 sequence (DNA): TGTGCCAGCAGTTTTAACAGGGATGGGGGCTACACCTTC.

This chain joins TRBV5-4 and TRBJ1-2; D gene unclear. Between the trimmed V and J ends, which lost 0 bases and 4 bases, there was a span of 4 bases. This CDR3 is built from 12 residues. CDR1 and CDR2 from the germline V gene are SGHNT and YYREEE (reference sequence). The CDR3 nucleotides are TGTGCCAGCAGCTTGGACATCTATGGCTACACCTTC. Translation gives CASSLDIYGYTF. The full variable domain, with the rest looked up from reference TRBV5-4 and TRBJ1-2, is ETGVTQSPTHLIKTRGQQVTLRCSSQSGHNTVSWYQQALGQGPQFIFQYYREEENGRGNFPPRFSGLQFPNYSSELNVNALELDDSALYLCASSLDIYGYTFGSGTRLTVV.

V gene TRBV9 combines with J gene TRBJ1-1; 8 bases align to TRBD1. The CDR3 runs 15 residues. CDR1 and CDR2 (germline): SGDLS, YYNGEE. Trimming at V came to 4 bases and at J to 3 bases, leaving 8 bases not matched to a gene. CDR3 sequence reads: CASSTGTGEHTEAFF. The CDR3 DNA sequence: TGTGCCAGCAGCACAGGGACAGGAGAGCACACTGAAGCTTTCTTT. Supplemented by reference TRBV9 and TRBJ1-1, the full variable domain reads DSGVTQTPKHLITATGQRVTLRCSPRSGDLSVYWYQQSLDQGLQFLIQYYNGEERAKGNILERFSAQQFPDLHSELNLSSLELGDSALYFCASSTGTGEHTEAFFGQGTRLTVV.

The gene calls are TRBV5-1 and TRBJ1-6, with 9 bases aligning to TRBD1. V lost 1 base to trimming and J lost 10 bases; unmatched junction nucleotides: 12. The CDR3 is made up of 17 amino acids. Germline lookup yields CDR1 SGHRS and CDR2 YFSETQ. The CDR3: CASSLLGTGRGVSPLHF. The CDR3 nucleotides read TGCGCCAGCAGCTTGTTGGGGACAGGGCGGGGTGTATCACCCCTCCACTTT.

The chain uses TRBV7-2 and TRBJ2-3, with a weak D call TRBD2 (7 bases). Germline V gives CDR1 SGHTA, CDR2 FQGNSA. The CDR3 length is 15 residues. V lost 1 base and J 4 bases, leaving 12 bases between the germline ends. CDR3 in amino acids: CASSLEGGSPDTQYF. In nucleotides, the CDR3 is TGTGCCAGCAGCTTAGAGGGGGGGAGCCCAGATACGCAGTATTTT.